This TCR beta chain originates from a study of shared clonotypes between healthy human individuals. Study summary: The study used three CD4 naive, three CD4 memory, two CD8 naive and one CD8 memory plate per donor. Study-level results: Generally, naive subsets came out with larger estimated richness than memory subsets.

The CDR3 totals 18 residues. The V segment lost 1 base and the J segment 7 bases; nucleotides outside the gene matches: 15. Germline CDR1 SEHNR, CDR2 FQNEAQ (reference sequence). Naive CD8 cells lacked CD45RO and underwent positive selection for CCR7, leaving out terminally differentiated effector memory CD45RA+ cells. About this clone: Antigen: not known.

Per the authors' pipeline: Filtering differed, since immunoSEQ gave only junction sequences and no quality scores. The method was immunoSEQ multiplex PCR; TCRdb's version includes in-frame clones alone and lacks a portion of them. The V and J calls and clone size come from that table; D and trimming were worked out from the DNA. Here the sample spans about 800,000 clones, just over 95% being singletons. The receptor was derived from a man younger than 40 in good health. This chain joins TRBV7-9 and TRBJ2-1; TRBD2 agrees at 8 bases. Sequenced sample: naive CD8+ T cells sorted from blood. CDR3: CASSLEAGTSWLRNEQFF. Written as DNA, the CDR3 is TGTGCCAGCAGCTTAGAAGCAGGGACTAGTTGGTTGAGGAATGAGCAGTTCTTC.